This T cell receptor beta chain was captured in a study of metastatic and nonmetastatic thyroid tumors. Notes on the study in general: Reported TCR beta diversity, measured in blood and tumor, was significantly higher for malignant thyroid tumors than for benign nodules.

J gave up 3 bases and V 5 bases, and 13 bases lay outside the gene matches. Germline-derived CDR1 and CDR2 are MNHEY and SVGAGI. The CDR3 extends over 16 amino acids. In the source study's methods: Across clinicopathological groups, CDR3 differences served as the basis for building a distant-metastasis classifier for papillary thyroid cancer. TCRdb recomputed clones from the PCR reads via MiXCR. These V and J calls derive from TCRdb rather than the authors' analysis. The sample records around 42,000 clones, 9.5% to 13% being singletons. This clone showed up just a few times. Its antigen is as yet unknown. All patients were treatment-naive before thyroid surgery.

The material sequenced was blood. J is TRBJ2-7 and V is TRBV6-5, with 7 bases that match TRBD2. The receptor's source is a male donor with papillary thyroid cancer or a benign thyroid nodule (not recorded which). Some clones in this sample may be carry-over from other donors' samples. CDR3 loop: CASSNLPTSKYYEQYF. The CDR3 DNA reads TGTGCCAGCAGTAACCTGCCGACTAGCAAATACTACGAGCAGTACTTC.